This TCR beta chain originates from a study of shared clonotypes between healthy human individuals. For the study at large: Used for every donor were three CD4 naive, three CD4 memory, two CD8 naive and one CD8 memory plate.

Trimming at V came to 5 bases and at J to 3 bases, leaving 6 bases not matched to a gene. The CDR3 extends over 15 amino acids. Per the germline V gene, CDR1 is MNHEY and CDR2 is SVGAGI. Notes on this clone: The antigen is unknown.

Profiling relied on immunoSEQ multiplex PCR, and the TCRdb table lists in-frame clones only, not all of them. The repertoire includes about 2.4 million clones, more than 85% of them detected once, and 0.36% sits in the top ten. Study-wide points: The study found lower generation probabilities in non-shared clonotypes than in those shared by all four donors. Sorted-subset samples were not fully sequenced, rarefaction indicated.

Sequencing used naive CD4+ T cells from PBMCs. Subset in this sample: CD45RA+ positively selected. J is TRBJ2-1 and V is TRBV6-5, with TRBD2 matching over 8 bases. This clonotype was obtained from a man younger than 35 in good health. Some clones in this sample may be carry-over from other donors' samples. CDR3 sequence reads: CASSPAGADYNEQFF. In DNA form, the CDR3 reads TGTGCCAGCAGTCCAGCGGGAGCGGACTACAATGAGCAGTTCTTC.